The 18 T cell receptor beta chains presented below share a single source sample, sequenced in a study of shared clonotypes between healthy human individuals. Clones were sequenced by immunoSEQ multiplex PCR, and TCRdb holds only the in-frame ones, with some missing. The table shows 550,000 to 600,000 clones, with roughly 98% occurring only once. It was CD45RO-negative cells, positively selected for CCR7, that made up naive CD8 cells, with terminally differentiated effector memory CD45RA+ cells excluded. The source material was naive CD8+ T cells sorted from blood. Source of these receptors: a man younger than 40 in good health.

This rearrangement joins TRBV28 to TRBJ2-1; TRBD1 is a possible D gene (6 bases). This CDR3 region has 15 residues. Per germline, CDR1 MDHEN and CDR2 SYDVKM. Trimming removed 6 bases from V and 3 bases from J, with 15 bases in between. The CDR3 DNA is TGTGCCAGCAGGGACGGGGACACTCACTACAATGAGCAGTTCTTC. Translation gives CASRDGDTHYNEQFF.

This chain connects TRBV27 to TRBJ2-4; D is unclear. V shed 3 bases and J shed 2 bases, with 2 bases lying between them. The CDR3 spans 12 residues. CDR1 and CDR2 from the germline V gene are MNHEY and SMNVEV (reference sequence). CDR3 bases: TGTGCCAGCAGTTTTCCCAAAAACATTCAGTACTTC. It is translated as CASSFPKNIQYF.

The chain has TRBV6-1 and TRBJ2-5; D is tentatively TRBD1 or TRBD2 (6 bases each). CDR3 size: 13 residues. The V end was cut by 6 bases, the J end by 4 bases, with 12 bases between. Germline CDR1 is MNHNS and CDR2 is SASEGT. The CDR3 here is CASSRGGRETQYF. CDR3 DNA: TGTGCCAGCAGCCGTGGGGGGCGAGAGACCCAGTACTTC.

This chain uses TRBV7-7 with TRBJ1-1; 8 bases are a match to TRBD1. The CDR3 extends over 16 amino acids. V lost 2 bases to trimming and J lost 5 bases; unmatched junction nucleotides: 10. Looked up from germline, CDR1 is SSHAT and CDR2 is FNYEAQ (reference sequence). Written as DNA, the CDR3 is TGTGCCAGCAGCTTATGTAACAGGGGGTTGTCAACTGAAGCTTTCTTT. Translation gives CASSLCNRGLSTEAFF.

The gene calls are TRBV28 and TRBJ1-5, with 7 bases identical to TRBD1. The CDR3 loop spans 16 amino acids. J was trimmed by 2 bases and V by 6 bases; bases with no gene match: 10. CDR1 MDHEN and CDR2 SYDVKM come from the germline V gene. The CDR3 loop reads CASRRFRQGRNQPQHF. The DNA of the CDR3 is TGTGCCAGCAGGAGATTCAGACAGGGTCGCAATCAGCCCCAGCATTTT.

This clone was picked up one time. This sequence joins TRBV6-5 and TRBJ1-1, with a weak D call TRBD1 (5 bases). CDR3 length: 13 residues. Trimming took off 4 bases at V and 4 bases at J, with 10 bases between the two ends. Germline CDR1 MNHEY, CDR2 SVGAGI. The CDR3 loop reads CASSWSRATEAFF. CDR3 nucleotides: TGTGCCAGCAGTTGGAGCAGGGCCACTGAAGCTTTCTTT.

Of note for this clone: The same CDR3 also results from other DNA sequences found in this sample. This rearrangement joins TRBV30 to TRBJ2-7, with D maybe TRBD1 (5 bases). The V gene's germline CDR1 is GTSNPN and CDR2 SVGIG (reference sequence). The CDR3 loop spans 13 amino acids. V dropped 2 bases and J dropped 1 base, with 9 bases sitting between them. CDR3 in amino acids: CAWSTGGSYEQYF. The CDR3 nucleotides are TGTGCCTGGAGTACAGGCGGTTCCTACGAGCAGTACTTC.

The rearrangement links TRBV4-1 to TRBJ1-2; no firm D call. The CDR3 runs to 14 residues. Per the germline V gene, CDR1 is MGHRA and CDR2 is YSYEKL. The germline V and J ends were trimmed by 4 bases and 0 bases, with 9 bases remaining between them. The DNA for the CDR3 is TGCGCCAGCAGCCCAGTCGGGTCTAACTATGGCTACACCTTC. It specifies CASSPVGSNYGYTF.

V and J are TRBV9 and TRBJ1-1; no clear D. CDR1 and CDR2 (germline): SGDLS, YYNGEE. This CDR3 spans 13 amino acids. V was trimmed by 3 bases and J by 0 bases, leaving 6 bases between them. In nucleotides, the CDR3 is TGTGCCAGCAGCGCCGCCATGAACACTGAAGCTTTCTTT. Translating gives CASSAAMNTEAFF.

The chain carries TRBV29-1 and TRBJ1-2, with 8 nucleotides matching TRBD1. CDR3 size: 15 residues. The germline gives CDR1 SQVTM, CDR2 ANQGSEA. V was clipped by 7 bases and J by 6 bases; unmatched bases: 16. This CDR3 is CSAARVQGAADGYTF. CDR3 DNA sequence: TGCAGCGCGGCGAGGGTCCAGGGGGCAGCAGATGGCTACACCTTC.

CDR3 amino acids: CASSLGAVTGTSGDAWEQYF. Here the CDR3 DNA reads TGTGCCAGCAGCTTAGGGGCCGTCACTGGGACTAGCGGTGACGCGTGGGAGCAGTACTTC. This chain links TRBV7-8 with TRBJ2-7; 11 bases line up with TRBD2. Germline CDR1 and CDR2: SGHVS and FQNEAQ. J was trimmed by 7 bases and V by 1 base; bases with no gene match: 21. This CDR3 contains 20 residues.

This chain connects TRBV5-4 to TRBJ2-7, with a tentative D call TRBD2 (6 bases). V shed 4 bases and J shed 2 bases, with 16 bases lying between them. CDR1 is SGHNT and CDR2 is YYREEE in the germline V gene (reference sequence). The CDR3 totals 15 residues. The CDR3 loop is CASSPRGEVAYEQYF. CDR3 nucleotide sequence: TGTGCCAGCAGCCCCCGCGGGGAGGTGGCCTACGAGCAGTACTTC.

The V call is TRBV5-1, the J call TRBJ2-1; tentative D call: TRBD2 (5 bases). V lost 4 bases, J lost 3 bases, and 11 bases lay in between. Germline values: CDR1 SGHRS, CDR2 YFSETQ. The CDR3 is made up of 14 amino acids. CDR3 in DNA: TGCGCCAGCAGCCCCGCTAGCATCTACAATGAGCAGTTCTTC. Translated: CASSPASIYNEQFF. Supplemented by reference TRBV5-1 and TRBJ2-1, the full variable domain reads KAGVTQTPRYLIKTRGQQVTLSCSPISGHRSVSWYQQTPGQGLQFLFEYFSETQRNKGNFPGRFSGRQFSNSRSEMNVSTLELGDSALYLCASSPASIYNEQFFGPGTRLTVL.

This clone has a single count. The chain carries TRBV5-6 and TRBJ2-3, with 7 bases identical to TRBD1. V trimming: 4 bases; J trimming: 4 bases; junction bases outside the gene matches: 3. CDR3 length equals 13 residues. The germline V gene encodes CDR1 SGHDT and CDR2 YYEEEE. The CDR3 bases are TGTGCCAGCAGCCAAACAGGGGCAGATACGCAGTATTTT. This translates into CASSQTGADTQYF.

V usage is TRBV28 and J usage is TRBJ2-5, with 9 bases lining up with TRBD2. The CDR3 is made up of 19 amino acids. V lost 5 bases to trimming and J lost 0 bases; unmatched junction nucleotides: 16. Germline CDR1 MDHEN, CDR2 SYDVKM. The CDR3 nucleotides are TGTGCCAGCAGTCTGAGTCTAGCGGGGCAAAAGGCCCACCAAGAGACCCAGTACTTC. Protein: CASSLSLAGQKAHQETQYF. Drawing the rest from reference TRBV28 and TRBJ2-5, the complete variable domain is DVKVTQSSRYLVKRTGEKVFLECVQDMDHENMFWYRQDPGLGLRLIYFSYDVKMKEKGDIPEGYSVSREKKERFSLILESASTNQTSMYLCASSLSLAGQKAHQETQYFGPGTRLLVL.

The gene calls are TRBV20-1 and TRBJ2-1; no firm D call. With 3 bases removed from V and 9 bases from J, the gap between germline ends came to 9 bases. Germline values: CDR1 DFQATT, CDR2 SNEGSKA (reference sequence). The CDR3 has 11 amino acids. The CDR3 sequence is CSARYVGEQFF. DNA of the CDR3: TGCAGTGCTAGGTATGTCGGTGAGCAGTTCTTC.

J is TRBJ2-3 and V is TRBV5-1; either TRBD1 or TRBD2 may fit D (5 bases each). The germline gives CDR1 SGHRS, CDR2 YFSETQ. Trimming cost V 3 bases and J 0 bases, with 11 bases left between them. The CDR3 contains 15 residues. The CDR3 DNA sequence: TGCGCCAGCAGCTCGTGGGACGCGAGCACAGATACGCAGTATTTT. It encodes CASSSWDASTDTQYF.

The gene calls are TRBV15 and TRBJ1-5; TRBD1 matches at 7 bases. J was trimmed by 3 bases and V by 2 bases; bases with no gene match: 7. The CDR3 runs to 16 residues. CDR1 is LNHNV, CDR2 YYDKDF, per germline (reference sequence). The chain's CDR3 is CATSRPRDSYNQPQHF. CDR3 coding DNA: TGTGCCACCAGCAGACCCCGGGACAGTTACAATCAGCCCCAGCATTTT.